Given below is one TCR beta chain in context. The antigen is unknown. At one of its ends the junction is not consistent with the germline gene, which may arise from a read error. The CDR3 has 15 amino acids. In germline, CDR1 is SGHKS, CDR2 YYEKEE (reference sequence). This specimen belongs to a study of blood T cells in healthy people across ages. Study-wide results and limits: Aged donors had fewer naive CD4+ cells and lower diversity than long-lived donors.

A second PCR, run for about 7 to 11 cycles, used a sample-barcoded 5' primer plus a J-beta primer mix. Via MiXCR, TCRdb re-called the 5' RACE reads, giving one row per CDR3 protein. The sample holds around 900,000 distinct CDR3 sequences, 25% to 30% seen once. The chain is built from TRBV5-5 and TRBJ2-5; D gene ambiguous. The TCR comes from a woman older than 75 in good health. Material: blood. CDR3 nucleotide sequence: TGTGCCAGCAGCCTTCCTTCCGGATACCAAGAGGCCCAGTACTTC. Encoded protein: CASSLPSGYQEAQYF.